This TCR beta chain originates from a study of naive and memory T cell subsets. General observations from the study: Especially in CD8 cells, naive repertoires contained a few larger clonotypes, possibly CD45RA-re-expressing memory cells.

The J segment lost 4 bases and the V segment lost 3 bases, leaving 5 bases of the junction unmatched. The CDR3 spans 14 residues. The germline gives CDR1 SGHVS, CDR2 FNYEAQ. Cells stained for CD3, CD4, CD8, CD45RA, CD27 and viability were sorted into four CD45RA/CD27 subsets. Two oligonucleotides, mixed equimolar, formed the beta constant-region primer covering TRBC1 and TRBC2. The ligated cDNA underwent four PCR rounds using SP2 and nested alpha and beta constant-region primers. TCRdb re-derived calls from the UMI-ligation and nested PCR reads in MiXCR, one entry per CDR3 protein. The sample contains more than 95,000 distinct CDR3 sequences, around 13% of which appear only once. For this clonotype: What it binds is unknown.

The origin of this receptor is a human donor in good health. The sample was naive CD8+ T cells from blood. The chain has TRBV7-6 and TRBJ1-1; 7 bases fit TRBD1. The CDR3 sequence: CASSLSSGGTEAFF. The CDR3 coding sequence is TGTGCCAGCAGCTTGTCCTCAGGGGGCACTGAAGCTTTCTTT.